This T cell receptor beta chain comes out of a study of blood T cell repertoires in COVID-19. The CDR3 is 16 residues long. V was shortened by 8 bases and J by 9 bases, with 23 bases between the two germline ends. The germline V gene encodes CDR1 SGHTA and CDR2 FQGNSA. Those who participated ranged in age from roughly 18 to 100 years and resided in roughly 26 US areas. As originally analysed: It was from reference gene primer amplification that nucleated cell counts were estimated. The protocol was immunoSEQ multiplex PCR, while the TCRdb copy is restricted to in-frame clones and leaves out a portion. Clone size and V and J calls were adopted from that table, with D and trimming inferred from the DNA. The repertoire holds 200,000 to 250,000 clones, with about 87% as singletons.

The J gene is TRBJ1-6, the V gene TRBV7-2; tentative D call: TRBD1 (6 bases). Sequencing was done on a sample of PBMCs or T cells enriched from blood (not recorded which). This clonotype originated in a woman aged 30 to 39 who had recovered from COVID-19. The CDR3 nucleotides read TGTGCCAGCTCTATAAAAACGGACACAGGGCGTTCACCCCTCCACTTT. Translation: CASSIKTDTGRSPLHF.